These 10 T cell receptor beta chains were all obtained from the same sample, sequenced in a study of blood T cell repertoires in COVID-19 (dated by TCRdb to about 2020). The library was obtained by the immunoSEQ multiplex PCR assay. TCRdb provides this immuneACCESS table in a form limited to in-frame rearrangements. Some clones are lacking; in checked studies, under half of them reflect an unresolved V gene, and why the rest are absent is not known. This sample holds roughly 40,000 clones; approximately 90% were observed only once. More than 7.5% of the sample is in the top ten clones. What was sequenced was peripheral blood. The receptors originated from a man aged 25 to 40 with active or convalescent COVID-19.

This sequence joins TRBV4-2 and TRBJ2-3; TRBD1 agrees at 7 bases. The CDR3 is 17 amino acids. Germline CDR1 and CDR2: LGHNA and YNFKEQ. V gave up 1 base and J gave up 4 bases; unmatched junction bases: 11. The CDR3 is CASSQGRTGVGPDTQYF. As DNA, the CDR3 is TGTGCCAGCAGCCAAGGCCGGACAGGTGTTGGGCCAGATACGCAGTATTTT.

This clone was counted once. This chain uses TRBV25-1 with TRBJ1-2; weak D call: TRBD1 (6 bases). The length of the CDR3 is 15 residues. The germline gives CDR1 MGHDK, CDR2 SYGVNS. With 3 bases removed from V and 7 bases from J, the gap between germline ends came to 18 bases. The chain's CDR3 is CASSDGRQARRGYTF. CDR3 in DNA: TGTGCCAGCAGTGACGGGCGACAGGCCAGGCGTGGCTACACCTTC.

This rearrangement joins TRBV10-1 to TRBJ1-3, with D perhaps matching TRBD1 (5 bases). Germline CDR1 reads WNHNN; CDR2 reads SYGVQD (reference sequence). Trimming left V 2 bases short and J 3 bases short, with 8 bases between. CDR3 length: 14 amino acids. The CDR3 loop reads CASSEARDGNTIYF. The CDR3 bases are TGCGCCAGCAGTGAGGCCAGGGATGGAAACACCATATATTTT.

This clone was seen only once. This chain uses TRBV6-5 with TRBJ2-5, with 9 positions matching TRBD1. The germline V gene has CDR1 MNHEY and CDR2 SVGAGI. The CDR3 has 15 amino acids. V lost 6 bases and J lost 2; bases outside the gene matches: 7. The CDR3 spells CASREGQGRQETQYF. The CDR3 DNA is TGTGCCAGCAGAGAGGGACAGGGACGTCAAGAGACCCAGTACTTC.

The chain links TRBV6-1 to TRBJ1-5, with TRBD1 as a possible D gene (6 bases). The CDR3 length is 17 residues. Germline CDR1 reads MNHNS; CDR2 reads SASEGT. The germline V and J ends were trimmed by 0 bases and 0 bases, with 12 bases remaining between them. The CDR3 nucleotides read TGTGCCAGCAGTGAAGCGTGGGCAGGGGTTAGCAATCAGCCCCAGCATTTT. Residues: CASSEAWAGVSNQPQHF.

The chain is built from TRBV7-9 and TRBJ2-3, with 7 positions matching TRBD1. The CDR3 is 16 amino acids. Trimming removed 6 bases from V and 0 bases from J; junction bases left unmatched: 9. Germline CDR1 is SEHNR and CDR2 is FQNEAQ (reference sequence). CDR3 sequence: CASSPLRGPSTDTQYF. CDR3 nucleotide sequence: TGTGCCAGCAGTCCATTGAGGGGGCCTAGCACAGATACGCAGTATTTT.

This chain links TRBV28 with TRBJ1-2; no firm D call. There are 13 residues in the CDR3. Trimming pared 5 bases from V and 0 bases from J, leaving 7 bases between. Germline V gene data show CDR1 as MDHEN and CDR2 as SYDVKM. CDR3 nucleotide sequence: TGTGCCAGCAGTCCCCAAACTAACTATGGCTACACCTTC. Translating gives CASSPQTNYGYTF.

J is TRBJ1-1 and V is TRBV6-5; 7 positions match TRBD1. V was clipped by 8 bases and J by 3 bases; unmatched bases: 9. The germline V gene has CDR1 MNHEY and CDR2 SVGAGI. The length of the CDR3 is 14 residues. The CDR3 region is CASRTTGVDTEAFF. CDR3 in DNA: TGTGCCAGCCGAACCACAGGGGTGGACACTGAAGCTTTCTTT.

The CDR3: CASSSGDRSRGQPQHF. In DNA, the CDR3 is TGTGCCAGCAGCTCGGGGGACAGATCCCGAGGCCAGCCCCAGCATTTT. The chain is built from TRBV5-8 and TRBJ1-5; TRBD1 aligns across 7 bases. CDR3 length equals 16 residues. Germline CDR1 SGHTS, CDR2 YDEGEE. V dropped 3 bases and J dropped 7; count of bases not matched to a gene: 13.

The chain uses TRBV6-2 or TRBV6-3 and TRBJ1-5, with 7 bases matching TRBD1. The germline V gene has CDR1 MNHEY and CDR2 SVGEGT. V trimming: 2 bases; J trimming: 5 bases; junction bases outside the gene matches: 6. The CDR3 loop spans 15 amino acids. The CDR3 sequence is CASSYIGGGDQPQHF. The CDR3, as DNA: TGTGCCAGCAGTTACATCGGAGGGGGCGATCAGCCCCAGCATTTT.